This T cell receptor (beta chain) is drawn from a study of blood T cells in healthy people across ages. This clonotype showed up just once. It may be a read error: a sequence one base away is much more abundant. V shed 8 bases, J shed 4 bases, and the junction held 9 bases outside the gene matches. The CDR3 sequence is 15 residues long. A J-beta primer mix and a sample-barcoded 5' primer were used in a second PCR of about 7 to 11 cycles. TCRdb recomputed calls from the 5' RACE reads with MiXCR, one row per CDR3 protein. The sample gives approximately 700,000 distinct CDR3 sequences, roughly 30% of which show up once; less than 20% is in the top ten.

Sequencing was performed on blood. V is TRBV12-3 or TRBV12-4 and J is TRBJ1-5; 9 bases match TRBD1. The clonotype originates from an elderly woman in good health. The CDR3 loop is CASGLSGTGNQPQHF. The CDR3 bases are TGTGCCAGCGGATTATCCGGGACAGGGAATCAGCCCCAGCATTTT.